A selection of T cell receptor beta chains follows, all from one sample in a study of blood T cell repertoires in COVID-19. Sequenced by immunoSEQ multiplex PCR; TCRdb stores in-frame clones only, minus some. The sample shows about 190,000 clones, 70% to 85% of them seen only once. Sequencing was done on a sample of peripheral blood. These receptors came from a man aged 50-59 years who had recovered from COVID-19. Both conserved end residues are part of each CDR3. D genes are given only for firm matches. A clone size is listed for some rows: how often the clone was seen (once, few, many), or a class if it is expanded.

V	J	D	size	length	CDR3	DNA
TRBV6-5	TRBJ1-6	TRBD1	many	13	CAILTGDRSPLHF	TGTGCCATACTTACAGGGGACCGTTCACCCCTCCACTTT
TRBV6-2/TRBV6-3	TRBJ2-7	-	-	17	CASSYSFRGIESYEQYF	TGTGCCAGCAGTTACTCGTTCAGGGGCATTGAGTCGTACGAGCAGTACTTC
TRBV28	TRBJ2-7	-	-	12	CASSPLAFEQYF	TGTGCCAGCAGCCCCCTAGCATTCGAGCAGTACTTC
TRBV11-3	TRBJ2-1	TRBD2	-	15	CASSFRGVGYNEQFF	TGTGCCAGCAGCTTTCGGGGGGTAGGCTACAATGAGCAGTTCTTC
TRBV6-1	TRBJ2-3	TRBD2	-	18	CASSDQAGGRKLADTQYF	TGTGCCAGCAGTGATCAAGCGGGAGGCCGAAAACTCGCAGATACGCAGTATTTT
TRBV28	TRBJ1-1	-	-	14	CASSDPTVQGEAFF	TGTGCCAGCAGTGACCCTACCGTACAGGGTGAAGCTTTCTTT
TRBV27	TRBJ2-7	TRBD1	-	16	CASSPWTETGIYEQYF	TGTGCCAGCAGTCCATGGACTGAGACAGGGATCTACGAGCAGTACTTC
TRBV27	TRBJ2-5	TRBD2	once	15	CASSPGEREMETQYF	TGTGCCAGCAGCCCCGGGGAGCGGGAGATGGAGACCCAGTACTTC
TRBV2	TRBJ2-3	-	-	14	CASKGGATTDTQYF	TGTGCCAGCAAGGGGGGGGCAACCACAGATACGCAGTATTTT
TRBV18	TRBJ1-6	-	-	13	CASSPGHDSPLHF	TGTGCCAGCTCCCCGGGACATGACTCACCCCTCCACTTT
TRBV5-6	TRBJ2-1	-	-	16	CASSPRGRLSGNEQFF	TGTGCCAGCAGCCCGAGAGGTCGTTTGTCCGGCAATGAGCAGTTCTTC
TRBV11-3	TRBJ1-1	-	once	15	CASSLGTGLNTEAFF	TGTGCCAGCAGCTTAGGTACGGGTTTGAACACTGAAGCTTTCTTT
TRBV7-2	TRBJ1-2	TRBD1	-	15	CASSLTGSNQNGYTF	TGTGCCAGCAGCTTGACAGGGTCCAACCAAAATGGCTACACCTTC
TRBV30	TRBJ2-7	TRBD1	-	15	CAWRRPGQGSYEQYF	TGTGCCTGGAGAAGACCGGGACAGGGGAGCTACGAGCAGTACTTC
TRBV7-3	TRBJ2-5	TRBD1	-	15	CASSPGTGIQETQYF	TGTGCCAGCAGTCCCGGGACAGGGATCCAAGAGACCCAGTACTTC
TRBV5-6	TRBJ2-7	TRBD1	-	14	CASSWGTGAYEQYF	TGTGCCAGCAGCTGGGGGACAGGGGCCTACGAGCAGTACTTC
TRBV4-1	TRBJ2-7	-	-	16	CASSQGYTRSSYEQYF	TGCGCCAGCAGCCAAGGTTATACGAGAAGCTCCTACGAGCAGTACTTC
TRBV10-3	TRBJ1-5	-	-	15	CAISESEGGNQPQHF	TGTGCCATCAGTGAGTCCGAAGGGGGAAATCAGCCCCAGCATTTT
TRBV6-1	TRBJ2-3	TRBD2	-	19	CASSDLGKRGPFSTDTQYF	TGTGCCAGCAGTGACCTGGGGAAGCGGGGGCCCTTTAGCACAGATACGCAGTATTTT
TRBV2	TRBJ1-2	TRBD1	-	15	CASSEAGTGGYGYTF	TGTGCCAGCAGTGAGGCTGGGACAGGGGGCTATGGCTACACCTTC
TRBV5-8	TRBJ2-1	TRBD2	-	14	CASSGRDYYNEQFF	TGTGCCAGCAGCGGGAGGGACTACTACAATGAGCAGTTCTTC
TRBV5-1	TRBJ2-7	TRBD2	-	14	CASSISSGGYEQYF	TGCGCCAGCAGCATTTCTAGCGGGGGGTACGAGCAGTACTTC
TRBV19	TRBJ1-5	TRBD1	-	14	CASSITGANQPQHF	TGTGCCAGTAGTATCACAGGGGCCAACCAGCCCCAGCATTTT
TRBV19	TRBJ1-5	-	few	13	CASRSTGRQPQHF	TGTGCCAGTAGGTCGACAGGTAGACAGCCCCAGCATTTT
TRBV19	TRBJ1-4	-	-	14	CASNLGGLGEKLFF	TGTGCCAGTAACCTGGGGGGGTTGGGTGAAAAACTGTTTTTT
TRBV6-5	TRBJ2-1	TRBD2	-	14	CASSEGLANNEQFF	TGTGCCAGCTCGGAGGGACTAGCGAACAATGAGCAGTTCTTC
TRBV20-1	TRBJ2-3	TRBD2	few	16	CSASRLAGGPSDTQYF	TGCAGTGCTAGTCGGCTAGCGGGAGGGCCATCAGATACGCAGTATTTT
TRBV6-1	TRBJ1-1	-	few	15	CASSDREPGNTEAFF	TGTGCCAGCAGTGACAGGGAACCTGGGAACACTGAAGCTTTCTTT
TRBV7-9	TRBJ2-7	TRBD2	-	18	CASTPLGGVLRFNYEQYF	TGTGCCAGCACCCCTCTTGGGGGGGTACTTAGATTCAACTACGAGCAGTACTTC
TRBV30	TRBJ2-1	TRBD2	-	14	CAWSPSGNYNEQFF	TGTGCCTGGAGTCCTAGCGGGAACTACAATGAGCAGTTCTTC
TRBV3-1/TRBV3-2	TRBJ2-1	-	few	13	CASSTTELNEQFF	TGTGCCAGCAGTACAACGGAGCTAAATGAGCAGTTCTTC
TRBV28	TRBJ2-7	TRBD2	-	14	CASNELAGAYEQYF	TGTGCCAGCAACGAGCTAGCGGGAGCGTACGAGCAGTACTTC
TRBV13	TRBJ1-1	TRBD1	once	15	CASSLVETGSTEAFF	TGTGCCAGCAGCTTAGTCGAGACAGGGTCCACTGAAGCTTTCTTT
TRBV5-1	TRBJ2-3	-	-	16	CASSLLVGGHTDTQYF	TGCGCCAGCAGCTTGCTCGTGGGAGGACACACAGATACGCAGTATTTT
TRBV19	TRBJ2-3	-	-	13	CASSGQFTDTQYF	TGTGCCAGTAGTGGACAGTTTACAGATACGCAGTATTTT
TRBV6-1	TRBJ2-7	-	-	15	CASSEASWQTYEQYF	TGTGCCAGCAGTGAAGCATCGTGGCAGACCTACGAGCAGTACTTC
TRBV24-1	TRBJ1-2	-	few	12	CATARAGQSYTF	TGTGCCACCGCCCGTGCGGGTCAGAGCTACACCTTC
TRBV18	TRBJ1-2	-	-	14	CASSLSSRVKGYTF	TGTGCCAGCTCACTTAGTAGCAGGGTGAAAGGCTACACCTTC
TRBV27	TRBJ2-1	-	once	15	CASSLVTGGSNEQFF	TGTGCCAGCAGTTTAGTGACAGGAGGCAGCAATGAGCAGTTCTTC
TRBV6-2/TRBV6-3	TRBJ2-1	TRBD2	-	18	CASSYETGGRARFYEQFF	TGTGCCAGCAGTTACGAGACAGGCGGGAGGGCAAGGTTCTATGAGCAGTTCTTC